This TCR beta chain was profiled in a study of cytomegalovirus exposure and HLA in healthy donors. The CDR3 runs 15 residues. PCR was performed using 60 Vbeta and 13 Jbeta primers. Method: immunoSEQ multiplex PCR; TCRdb's copy keeps in-frame clones and lacks some. This sample has 150,000 to 190,000 clones; approximately 85% occur once, and the top ten carry roughly 2.3%. Study-level findings and limits: In a later analysis, a genetic analysis reported fewer productive-TCR N-insertions in an Asian-associated ancestry cluster than the cohort average.

Likely unrecorded immune exposures existed in these nominally healthy donors. To note about this clone: No antigen is known for it.

The clonotype originates from a woman aged 18-29 years in good health and CMV-seronegative. The sequenced material came from PBMCs. The chain has TRBV23-1 and TRBJ2-5, with a tentative D call TRBD1 (5 bases). Matching the DNA end better, TRBJ2-7 makes the J call doubtful. TRBV23-1 counts as an open reading frame of uncertain function. CDR3 protein: CASSQSGRASYEQYF. In DNA form, the CDR3 reads TGCGCCAGCAGTCAATCAGGCAGGGCCTCCTACGAGCAGTACTTC.